This TCR beta chain was documented in a study of identifying expanded T cells in peripheral blood. Sequencing used immunoSEQ multiplex PCR; TCRdb keeps in-frame clones, though not all of them. The table includes approximately 86,000 clones, about 85% detected once. No infections or other immune events were documented during collection. The V gene lost 0 bases and the J gene lost 7 bases, with 18 bases spanning the gap. CDR1 and CDR2 (germline): MNHEY, SVGAGI. This CDR3 region has 16 residues. A word on this clone: Its antigen is currently unknown.

Notes on the study in general: About 1.2 clones differed between technical replicates, versus 16.4 and 19 over time. Variance in clone template counts between roughly two-week samples significantly increased with total template count across all healthy donors.

What was sequenced was blood. The chain links TRBV6-5 to TRBJ1-2, with D tentatively TRBD1 (5 bases). The clonotype originates from a person aged 18 to 75 in good health. The CDR3 region is CASSYSLRGDLSGYTF. CDR3 DNA sequence: TGTGCCAGCAGTTACTCCCTGAGGGGCGACCTTTCTGGCTACACCTTC.